What follows is one TCR beta chain and its context. Its antigen remains unidentified. The sample originates from a study of cytomegalovirus exposure and HLA in healthy donors. About the study: The 95 to 150 validation repertoires used the same platform as the roughly 610 first-cohort repertoires, a later analysis reported. Overall study findings and caveats: A few CMV-associated chains were confirmed in vitro to be specific for CMV antigens. Listed as cytomegalovirus-associated were more than 150 TCR beta chains.

This CDR3 is 15 amino acids long. The germline V and J ends were trimmed by 0 bases and 3 bases, with 12 bases remaining between them. Germline-derived CDR1 and CDR2 are SGHRS and YFSETQ. Repertoires were generated with immunoSEQ multiplex PCR, while TCRdb's copy carries only in-frame clones and drops some. The repertoire holds 110,000 to 150,000 clones, with 94% as singletons. The V gene is TRBV5-1, the J gene TRBJ1-2; the D gene is possibly TRBD1 (5 bases). This receptor was identified in a man aged 18 to 30 in good health and CMV-seropositive. Sequencing was carried out using PBMCs. Here the CDR3 DNA reads TGCGCCAGCAGCTTGGATGGGGCCCTGGACTATGGCTACACCTTC. It is translated as CASSLDGALDYGYTF.